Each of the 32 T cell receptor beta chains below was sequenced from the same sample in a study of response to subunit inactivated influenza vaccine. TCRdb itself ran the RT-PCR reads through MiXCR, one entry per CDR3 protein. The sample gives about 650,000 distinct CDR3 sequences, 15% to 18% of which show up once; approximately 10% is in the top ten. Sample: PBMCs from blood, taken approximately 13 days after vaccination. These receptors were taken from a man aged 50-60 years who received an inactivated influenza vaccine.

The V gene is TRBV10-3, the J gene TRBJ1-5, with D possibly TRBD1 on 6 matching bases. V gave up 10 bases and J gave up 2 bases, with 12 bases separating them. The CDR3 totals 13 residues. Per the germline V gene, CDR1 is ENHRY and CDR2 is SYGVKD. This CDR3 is CATDSAGNQPQHF. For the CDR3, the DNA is TGTGCCACGGACAGTGCTGGCAATCAGCCCCAGCATTTT.

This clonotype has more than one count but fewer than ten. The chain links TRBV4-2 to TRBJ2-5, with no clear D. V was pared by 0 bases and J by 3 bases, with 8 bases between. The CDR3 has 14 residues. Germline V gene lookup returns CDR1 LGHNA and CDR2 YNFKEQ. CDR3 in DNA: TGTGCCAGCAGCCAAGATTTAGGGAAAGAGACCCAGTACTTC. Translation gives CASSQDLGKETQYF.

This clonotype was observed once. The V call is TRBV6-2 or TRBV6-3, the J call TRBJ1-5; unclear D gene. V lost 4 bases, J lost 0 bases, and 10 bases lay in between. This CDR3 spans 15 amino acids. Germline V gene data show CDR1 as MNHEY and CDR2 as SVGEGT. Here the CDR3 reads CASSSTQCSNQPQHF. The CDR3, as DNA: TGTGCCAGCAGTTCCACGCAGTGTAGCAATCAGCCCCAGCATTTT.

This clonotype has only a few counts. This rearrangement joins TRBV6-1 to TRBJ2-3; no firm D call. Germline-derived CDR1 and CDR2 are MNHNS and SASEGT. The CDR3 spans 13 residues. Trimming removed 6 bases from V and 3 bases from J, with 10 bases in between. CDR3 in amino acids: CASRVTPTDTQYF. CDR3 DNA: TGTGCCAGCAGAGTAACACCTACAGATACGCAGTATTTT.

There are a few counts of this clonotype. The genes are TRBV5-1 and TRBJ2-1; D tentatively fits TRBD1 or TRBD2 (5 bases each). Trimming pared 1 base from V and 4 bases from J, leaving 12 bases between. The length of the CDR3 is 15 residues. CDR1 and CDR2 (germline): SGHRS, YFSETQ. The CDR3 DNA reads TGCGCCAGCAGCTTGAACGGGGACCTATACAATGAGCAGTTCTTC. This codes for CASSLNGDLYNEQFF. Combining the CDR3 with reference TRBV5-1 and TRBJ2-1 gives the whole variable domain KAGVTQTPRYLIKTRGQQVTLSCSPISGHRSVSWYQQTPGQGLQFLFEYFSETQRNKGNFPGRFSGRQFSNSRSEMNVSTLELGDSALYLCASSLNGDLYNEQFFGPGTRLTVL.

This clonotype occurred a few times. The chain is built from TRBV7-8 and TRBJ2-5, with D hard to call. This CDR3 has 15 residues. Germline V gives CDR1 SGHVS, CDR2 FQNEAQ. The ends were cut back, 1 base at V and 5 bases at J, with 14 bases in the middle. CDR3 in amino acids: CASSLGRYRVETQYF. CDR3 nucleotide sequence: TGTGCCAGCAGCTTAGGACGCTATAGGGTGGAGACCCAGTACTTC. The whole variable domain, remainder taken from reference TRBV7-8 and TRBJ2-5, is GAGVSQSPRYKVAKRGQDVALRCDPISGHVSLFWYQQALGQGPEFLTYFQNEAQLDKSGLPSDRFFAERPEGSVSTLKIQRTQQEDSAVYLCASSLGRYRVETQYFGPGTRLLVL.

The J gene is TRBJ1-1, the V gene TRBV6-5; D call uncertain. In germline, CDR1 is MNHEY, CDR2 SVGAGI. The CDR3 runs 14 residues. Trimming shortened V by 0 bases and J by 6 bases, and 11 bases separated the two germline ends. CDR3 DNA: TGTGCCAGCAGTTACTCGGTTAGGATCGCTGAAGCTTTCTTT. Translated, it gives CASSYSVRIAEAFF.

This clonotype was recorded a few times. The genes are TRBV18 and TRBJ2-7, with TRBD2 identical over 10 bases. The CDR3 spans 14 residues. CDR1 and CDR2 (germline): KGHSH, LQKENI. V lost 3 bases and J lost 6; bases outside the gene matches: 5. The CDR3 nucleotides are TGTGCCAGCTCACCTCAGCGGGAGGGACTCGAGCAGTACTTC. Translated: CASSPQREGLEQYF.

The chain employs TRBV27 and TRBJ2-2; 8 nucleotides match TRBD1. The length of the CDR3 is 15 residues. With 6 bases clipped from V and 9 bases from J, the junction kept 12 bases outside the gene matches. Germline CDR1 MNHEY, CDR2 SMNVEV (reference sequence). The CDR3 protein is CASSSGTGLFWELFF. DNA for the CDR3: TGTGCCAGCAGCTCCGGGACAGGTCTATTTTGGGAGCTGTTTTTT.

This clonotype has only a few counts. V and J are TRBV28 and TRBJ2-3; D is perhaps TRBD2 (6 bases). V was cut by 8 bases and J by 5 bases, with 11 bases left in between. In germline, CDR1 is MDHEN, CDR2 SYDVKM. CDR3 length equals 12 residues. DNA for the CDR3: TGTGCCAGCCGACGGGGAGGAGATACGCAGTATTTT. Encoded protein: CASRRGGDTQYF.

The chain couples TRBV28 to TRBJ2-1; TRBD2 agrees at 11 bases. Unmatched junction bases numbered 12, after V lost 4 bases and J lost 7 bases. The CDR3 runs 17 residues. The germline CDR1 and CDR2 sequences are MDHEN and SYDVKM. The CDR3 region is CASSSQGLAEAFNEQFF. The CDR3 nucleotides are TGTGCCAGCAGTTCCCAGGGACTAGCGGAAGCTTTTAATGAGCAGTTCTTC.

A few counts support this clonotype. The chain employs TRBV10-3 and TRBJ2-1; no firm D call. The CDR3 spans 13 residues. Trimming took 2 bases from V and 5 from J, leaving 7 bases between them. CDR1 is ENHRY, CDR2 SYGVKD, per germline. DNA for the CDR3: TGTGCCATCAGTGAGCACAGAAACAATGAGCAGTTCTTC. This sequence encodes CAISEHRNNEQFF.

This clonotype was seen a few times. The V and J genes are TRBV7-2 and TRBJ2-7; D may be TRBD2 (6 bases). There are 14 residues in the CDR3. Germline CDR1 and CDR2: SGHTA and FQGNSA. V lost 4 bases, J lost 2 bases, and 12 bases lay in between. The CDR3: CASSSDYGPYEQYF. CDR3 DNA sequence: TGTGCCAGCAGCTCGGACTATGGCCCCTACGAGCAGTACTTC.

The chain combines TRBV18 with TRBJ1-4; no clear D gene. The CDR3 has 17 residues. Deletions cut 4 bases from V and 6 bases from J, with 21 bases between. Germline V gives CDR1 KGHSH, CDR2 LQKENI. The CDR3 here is CASSLRKEEVTHEKLFF. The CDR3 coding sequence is TGTGCCAGCTCACTACGAAAAGAGGAAGTAACCCATGAAAAACTGTTTTTT.

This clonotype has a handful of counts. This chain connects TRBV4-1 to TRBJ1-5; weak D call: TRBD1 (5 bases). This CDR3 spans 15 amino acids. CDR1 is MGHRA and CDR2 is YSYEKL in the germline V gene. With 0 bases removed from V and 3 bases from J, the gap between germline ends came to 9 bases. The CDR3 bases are TGCGCCAGCAGCCAAGACCGGGGGACCAATCAGCCCCAGCATTTT. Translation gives CASSQDRGTNQPQHF.

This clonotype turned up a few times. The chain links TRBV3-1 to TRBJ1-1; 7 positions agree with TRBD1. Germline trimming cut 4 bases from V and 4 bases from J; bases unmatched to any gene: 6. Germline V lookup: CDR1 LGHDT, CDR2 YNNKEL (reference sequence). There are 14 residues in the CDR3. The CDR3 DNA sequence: TGTGCCAGCAGCCGACAACAGGGGAGCACTGAAGCTTTCTTT. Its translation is CASSRQQGSTEAFF.

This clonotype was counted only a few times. CDR3 sequence reads: CASRVRTANTGELFF. The DNA of the CDR3 is TGCGCCAGCAGGGTGCGAACAGCAAACACCGGGGAGCTGTTTTTT. The chain employs TRBV5-1 and TRBJ2-2; D unclear. Germline V lookup: CDR1 SGHRS, CDR2 YFSETQ. Trimming took 5 bases from V and 2 from J, leaving 13 bases between them. CDR3 length: 15 amino acids.

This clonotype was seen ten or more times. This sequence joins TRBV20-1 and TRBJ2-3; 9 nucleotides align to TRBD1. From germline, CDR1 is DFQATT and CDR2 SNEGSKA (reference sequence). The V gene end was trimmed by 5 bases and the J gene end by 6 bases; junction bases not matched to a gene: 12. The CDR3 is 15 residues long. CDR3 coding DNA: TGCAGTGCTCCCCGGGACAGGGTTAGAAGGGATACGCAGTATTTT. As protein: CSAPRDRVRRDTQYF.

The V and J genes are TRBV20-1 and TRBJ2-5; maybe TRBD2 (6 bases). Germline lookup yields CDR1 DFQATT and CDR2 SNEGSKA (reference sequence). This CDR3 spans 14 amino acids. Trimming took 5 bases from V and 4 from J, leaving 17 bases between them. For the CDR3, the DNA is TGCAGTGCTCAAGCCCGGGACTCGCGAGAGACCCAGTACTTC. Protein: CSAQARDSRETQYF.

The CDR3 is CSASEDQISPQHF. The CDR3 DNA reads TGCAGTGCTAGTGAGGATCAAATCAGCCCCCAGCATTTT. The chain has TRBV20-1 and TRBJ1-5, with D uncertain. From germline, CDR1 is DFQATT and CDR2 SNEGSKA (reference sequence). V lost 3 bases and J 10 bases, leaving 16 bases between the germline ends. This CDR3 spans 13 amino acids.

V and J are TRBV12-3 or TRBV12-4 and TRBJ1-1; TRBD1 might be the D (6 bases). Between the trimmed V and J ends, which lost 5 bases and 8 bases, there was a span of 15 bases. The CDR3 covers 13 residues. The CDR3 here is CASSPGQLGEAFF. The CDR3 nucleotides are TGTGCCAGCAGTCCTGGACAGTTGGGAGAAGCTTTCTTT.

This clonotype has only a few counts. CDR3 DNA: TGTGCCAGCAGTGGAGGGCAGCTTACCTACGAGCAGTACTTC. Translating it yields CASSGGQLTYEQYF. The V and J genes are TRBV12-3 or TRBV12-4 and TRBJ2-7; the D gene is possibly TRBD2 (6 bases). V lost 5 bases and J 2 bases, leaving 13 bases between the germline ends. The CDR3 is 14 residues long.

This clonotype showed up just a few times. The CDR3 DNA sequence: TGCGCCAGCAGCTTGGCCCCTCTAGGAGGAGAGACCCAGTACTTC. The encoded protein is CASSLAPLGGETQYF. The J gene is TRBJ2-5, the V gene TRBV5-1, with D perhaps TRBD2 (5 bases). Per germline, CDR1 SGHRS and CDR2 YFSETQ. There are 15 residues in the CDR3. V lost 0 bases to trimming and J lost 4 bases, with 13 bases between them.

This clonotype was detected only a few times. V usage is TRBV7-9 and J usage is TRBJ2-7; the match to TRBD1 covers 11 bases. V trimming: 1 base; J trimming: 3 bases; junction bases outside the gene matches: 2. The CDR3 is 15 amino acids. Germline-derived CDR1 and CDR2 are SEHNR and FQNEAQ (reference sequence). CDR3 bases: TGTGCCAGCAGCTTAGATGGGACAGGGGGCTACGAGCAGTACTTC. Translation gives CASSLDGTGGYEQYF.

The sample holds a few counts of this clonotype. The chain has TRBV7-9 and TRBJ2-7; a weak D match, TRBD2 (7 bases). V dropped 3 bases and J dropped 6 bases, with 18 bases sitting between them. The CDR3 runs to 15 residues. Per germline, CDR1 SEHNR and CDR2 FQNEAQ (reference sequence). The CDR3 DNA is TGTGCCAGCAGCTTTCTACCGGGGGGCAAGGGCGAGCAGTACTTC. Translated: CASSFLPGGKGEQYF.

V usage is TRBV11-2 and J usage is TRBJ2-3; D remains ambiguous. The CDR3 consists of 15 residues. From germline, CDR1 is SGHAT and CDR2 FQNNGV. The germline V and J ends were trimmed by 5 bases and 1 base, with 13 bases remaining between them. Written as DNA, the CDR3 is TGTGCCAGCAGCCGACTCCGTGCTGGCACAGATACGCAGTATTTT. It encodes CASSRLRAGTDTQYF.

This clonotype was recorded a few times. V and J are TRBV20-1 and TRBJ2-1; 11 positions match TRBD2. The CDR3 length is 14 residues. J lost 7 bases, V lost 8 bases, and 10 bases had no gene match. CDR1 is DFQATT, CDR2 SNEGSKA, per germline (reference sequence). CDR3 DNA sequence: TGCAGTACCACGACTAGCGGGGCTCTAAATGAGCAGTTCTTC. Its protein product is CSTTTSGALNEQFF.

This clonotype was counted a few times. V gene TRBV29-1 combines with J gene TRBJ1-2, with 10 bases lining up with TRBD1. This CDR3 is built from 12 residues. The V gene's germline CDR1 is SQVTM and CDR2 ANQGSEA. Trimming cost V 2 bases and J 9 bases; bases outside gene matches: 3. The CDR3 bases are TGCAGCGTTGAATGGGACAGGGGTCGCTACACCTTC. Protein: CSVEWDRGRYTF.

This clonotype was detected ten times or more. Here the CDR3 DNA reads TGTGCCATCAGTGATCTCAAGGGATGGCGAGAGACCCAGTACTTC. The encoded protein is CAISDLKGWRETQYF. V usage is TRBV10-3 and J usage is TRBJ2-5; no firm D call. From germline, CDR1 is ENHRY and CDR2 SYGVKD. V lost 3 bases and J 4 bases, leaving 15 bases between the germline ends. The CDR3 is 15 residues long.

The CDR3, as DNA: TGTGCCAGCAGCTTATTCTCGACCGGGGAGCTGTTTTTT. Translated, it gives CASSLFSTGELFF. The chain carries TRBV7-6 and TRBJ2-2; D is ambiguous. Germline-derived CDR1 and CDR2 are SGHVS and FNYEAQ. Between the trimmed V and J ends, which lost 2 bases and 5 bases, there was a span of 6 bases. This CDR3 is 13 amino acids long.

Written as DNA, the CDR3 is TGCGCCAGCAGCACCGCTGGAGGAGAGGGCTCCTACGAGCAGTACTTC. Protein sequence: CASSTAGGEGSYEQYF. The gene calls are TRBV5-1 and TRBJ2-7, with D possibly TRBD2 on 5 matching bases. There are 16 residues in the CDR3. CDR1 and CDR2 from the germline V gene are SGHRS and YFSETQ. V lost 4 bases, J lost 0 bases, and 17 bases lay in between.

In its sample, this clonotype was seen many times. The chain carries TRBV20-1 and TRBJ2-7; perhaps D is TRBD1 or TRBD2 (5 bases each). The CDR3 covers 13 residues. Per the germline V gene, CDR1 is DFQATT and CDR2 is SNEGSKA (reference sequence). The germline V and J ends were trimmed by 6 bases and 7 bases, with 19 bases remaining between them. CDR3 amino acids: CSAQSTARGEQYF. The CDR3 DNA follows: TGCAGTGCCCAATCGACAGCTAGAGGGGAGCAGTACTTC.